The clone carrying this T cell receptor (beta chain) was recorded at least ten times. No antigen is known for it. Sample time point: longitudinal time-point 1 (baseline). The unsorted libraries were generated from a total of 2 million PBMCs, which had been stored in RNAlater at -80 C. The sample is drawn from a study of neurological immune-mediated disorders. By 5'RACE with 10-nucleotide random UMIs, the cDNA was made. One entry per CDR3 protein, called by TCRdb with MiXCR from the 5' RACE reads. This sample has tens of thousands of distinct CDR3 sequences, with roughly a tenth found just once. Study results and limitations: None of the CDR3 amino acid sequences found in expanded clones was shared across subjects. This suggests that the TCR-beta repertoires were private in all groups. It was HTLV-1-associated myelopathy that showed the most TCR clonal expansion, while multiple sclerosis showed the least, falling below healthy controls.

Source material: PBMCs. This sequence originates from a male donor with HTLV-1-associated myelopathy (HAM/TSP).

CDR3 region: CASSLDRGFSPLHF. The CDR3 DNA is TGCGCCAGCAGCTTGGACAGGGGGTTTTCACCCCTCCACTTT. This chain links TRBV5-1 with TRBJ1-6; 8 nucleotides match TRBD1. The J segment lost 9 bases and the V segment lost 0 bases, leaving 2 bases of the junction unmatched. CDR1 and CDR2 from the germline V gene are SGHRS and YFSETQ. The CDR3 is 14 amino acids.